A single sample gave rise to the 27 T cell receptor beta chains below, sequenced in a study of T cell clusters in autoimmune cytopenias. TRB was amplified from about 270 ng of peripheral blood genomic DNA per sample. TRB was amplified by touch-down multiplex PCR, primer pools A and B combined. TCRdb reprocessed the multiplex PCR reads, keeping one entry per CDR3 protein, no DNA. This specimen shows approximately 6,100 distinct CDR3 sequences; the ten leading clones hold about 3%. These data also formed part of another study, on T cell repertoires in aging, cancer and after chemotherapy.

Source material: peripheral blood. These receptors were obtained from a human donor in good health.

By frequency, this clonotype is large (0.1 to 1%). J is TRBJ1-2 and V is TRBV29-1; TCRdb designates TRBD1, a call that cannot be tested without DNA. The CDR3 sequence is 14 residues long. The germline V gene encodes CDR1 SQVTM and CDR2 ANQGSEA. The CDR3 sequence: CSVEGSTGGYGYTF. The full variable domain, with the rest looked up from reference TRBV29-1 and TRBJ1-2, is SAVISQKPSRDICQRGTSLTIQCQVDSQVTMMFWYRQQPGQSLTLIATANQGSEATYESGFVIDKFPISRPNLTFSTLTVSNMSPEDSSIYLCSVEGSTGGYGYTFGSGTRLTVV.

This CDR3 reads CASSLVRTTETQYF. The rearrangement joins TRBV7-9 to TRBJ2-5; checking the TCRdb D call of TRBD1 is not possible without DNA. Germline loops: CDR1 SEHNR, CDR2 FQNEAQ (reference sequence). The CDR3 contains 14 residues.

V usage is TRBV27 and J usage is TRBJ1-1; as DNA is missing, the TRBD1 call by TCRdb cannot be tested. The CDR3 extends over 14 amino acids. Germline values: CDR1 MNHEY, CDR2 SMNVEV (reference sequence). The CDR3 protein is CASSTGGLNTEAFF.

This chain joins TRBV24-1 and TRBJ1-6; TCRdb reports TRBD1, a call that lacks DNA to check it against. Germline loops: CDR1 KGHDR, CDR2 SFDVKD. This CDR3 spans 14 amino acids. CDR3 in amino acids: CATSDSDPDSPLHF.

The V gene is TRBV5-4, the J gene TRBJ2-1; no DNA is available, so the TRBD1 call from TCRdb remains unchecked. CDR3 length equals 13 residues. Looked up from germline, CDR1 is SGHNT and CDR2 is YYREEE (reference sequence). The CDR3: CASSSPRNNEQFF.

By frequency, this clonotype registers medium-sized. The chain joins TRBV18 to TRBJ1-4; TCRdb calls TRBD1, which cannot be checked without DNA. This CDR3 spans 15 amino acids. CDR1 is KGHSH and CDR2 is LQKENI in the germline V gene. The CDR3 region is CASSLDRGRDEKLFF.

V is TRBV27 and J is TRBJ2-7; TCRdb outputs TRBD1, but without DNA this stays unchecked. The CDR3 is 14 residues long. Germline CDR1 MNHEY, CDR2 SMNVEV (reference sequence). CDR3 in amino acids: CASSLGTGAYEQYF.

The chain has TRBV5-4 and TRBJ1-1. This CDR3 spans 14 amino acids. The germline V gene encodes CDR1 SGHNT and CDR2 YYREEE (reference sequence). CDR3 region: CASSLSLMDTEAFF.

This clonotype is deemed medium-sized (0.01 to 0.1%) by its frequency. V usage is TRBV6-2 or TRBV6-3 and J usage is TRBJ2-2. Germline-derived CDR1 and CDR2 are MNHEY and SVGEGT. The CDR3 has 13 residues. The CDR3 reads CASSYPRPGELFF.

Judged by frequency, this clonotype is medium-sized (0.01 to 0.1%). The chain uses TRBV11-2 and TRBJ2-3; with no DNA, the TCRdb D assignment of TRBD2 cannot be verified. This CDR3 spans 17 amino acids. CDR1 and CDR2 from the germline V gene are SGHAT and FQNNGV. CDR3 residues: CASSPLSAGGPADTQYF.

The chain recombines TRBV10-3 with TRBJ2-6; TCRdb proposes TRBD2, but this gene call is untestable without DNA. There are 16 residues in the CDR3. The germline CDR1 and CDR2 sequences are ENHRY and SYGVKD. This CDR3 reads CATWTSVHSGANVLTF.

The chain is built from TRBV6-1 and TRBJ1-6. Germline V gene lookup returns CDR1 MNHNS and CDR2 SASEGT. The length of the CDR3 is 14 residues. The CDR3: CASSEGAEGSPLHF.

By frequency, this clonotype registers medium-sized. The genes are TRBV6-5 and TRBJ1-6; checking the TCRdb D call of TRBD1 is not possible without DNA. This CDR3 is 14 amino acids long. Germline CDR1 MNHEY, CDR2 SVGAGI. The CDR3 protein is CASSYDRGLTPLHF.

Considering frequency, this clonotype is medium-sized. J is TRBJ1-4 and V is TRBV12-3 or TRBV12-4. The CDR3 has 11 amino acids. The CDR3 sequence: CASSFTEKLFF.

This chain links TRBV24-1 with TRBJ1-1. Germline V gene lookup returns CDR1 KGHDR and CDR2 SFDVKD. There are 13 residues in the CDR3. CDR3: CATSFGRGTEAFF.

The chain couples TRBV12-3 or TRBV12-4 to TRBJ2-2; TCRdb returns TRBD1, unconfirmable since there is no DNA. The CDR3 spans 19 residues. CDR3 protein: CASSLAGQGRIFSPGELFF.

The CDR3 loop is CASSTKQGDYGYTF. The rearrangement uses TRBV5-4 and TRBJ1-2; there is no DNA to check the TCRdb D call of TRBD1. The CDR3 sequence is 14 residues long. Germline CDR1 SGHNT, CDR2 YYREEE (reference sequence).

This clonotype is medium-sized by frequency. The chain employs TRBV11-3 and TRBJ2-5; the D call from TCRdb, TRBD1, cannot be confirmed without DNA. The germline V gene encodes CDR1 SGHNT and CDR2 YENEEA. The CDR3 is 15 residues long. This CDR3 reads CASSLGQGARETQYF.

Judged by frequency, this clonotype is medium-sized. The chain combines TRBV29-1 with TRBJ1-1. Germline V CDR1 and CDR2: SQVTM, ANQGSEA. The CDR3 length is 13 residues. The CDR3 region is CSFSNGVNTEAFF.

This clonotype is deemed medium-sized by its frequency. The rearrangement uses TRBV19 and TRBJ2-2; TCRdb names TRBD2, which stays unverified in the absence of DNA. Germline V gives CDR1 LNHDA, CDR2 SQIVND (reference sequence). CDR3 length: 17 residues. The CDR3 region is CASSTLGGLAGAGELFF.

V and J are TRBV12-3 or TRBV12-4 and TRBJ1-2; TCRdb selects TRBD1, and the lack of DNA leaves this call unchecked. The CDR3 sequence is 17 residues long. The CDR3 loop is CASSEGRDWAGWDGYTF.

Its frequency marks this clonotype as medium-sized. The V and J genes are TRBV18 and TRBJ2-2. Germline values: CDR1 KGHSH, CDR2 LQKENI. There are 14 residues in the CDR3. CDR3 in amino acids: CASSVGASTGELFF.

This clonotype registers medium-sized by frequency. The chain recombines TRBV19 with TRBJ2-3; TCRdb's assignment of TRBD2 cannot be checked, as there is no DNA. Germline V CDR1 and CDR2: LNHDA, SQIVND (reference sequence). The CDR3 consists of 18 residues. CDR3 sequence reads: CASSIESRLAGGTDTQYF.

Judged by frequency, this clonotype is medium-sized. This chain joins TRBV15 and TRBJ2-2. The CDR3 covers 13 residues. Germline V gene lookup returns CDR1 LNHNV and CDR2 YYDKDF (reference sequence). The CDR3 protein is CATSREVGGELFF. Together with reference TRBV15 and TRBJ2-2, the CDR3 gives the full variable domain: DAMVIQNPRYQVTQFGKPVTLSCSQTLNHNVMYWYQQKSSQAPKLLFHYYDKDFNNEADTPDNFQSRRPNTSFCFLDIRSPGLGDTAMYLCATSREVGGELFFGEGSRLTVL.

By frequency, this clonotype registers medium-sized. The rearrangement links TRBV27 to TRBJ2-3; with no DNA, the TCRdb D assignment of TRBD2 cannot be verified. Germline assignment: CDR1 MNHEY and CDR2 SMNVEV (reference sequence). This CDR3 contains 19 residues. The CDR3 sequence is CASSQYGLAGGTSTDTQYF.

The chain has TRBV10-2 and TRBJ2-3; the TRBD2 assignment by TCRdb is unverifiable without DNA. The CDR3 extends over 14 amino acids. Germline V gene lookup returns CDR1 WSHSY and CDR2 SAAADI. The CDR3 loop is CASMASGRGDTQYF.

The chain employs TRBV7-2 and TRBJ2-7; TCRdb's D call, TRBD1, is unchecked because there is no DNA. CDR3 length equals 15 residues. Germline V CDR1 and CDR2: SGHTA, FQGNSA. The CDR3 protein is CASSNRDRGLYEQYF.